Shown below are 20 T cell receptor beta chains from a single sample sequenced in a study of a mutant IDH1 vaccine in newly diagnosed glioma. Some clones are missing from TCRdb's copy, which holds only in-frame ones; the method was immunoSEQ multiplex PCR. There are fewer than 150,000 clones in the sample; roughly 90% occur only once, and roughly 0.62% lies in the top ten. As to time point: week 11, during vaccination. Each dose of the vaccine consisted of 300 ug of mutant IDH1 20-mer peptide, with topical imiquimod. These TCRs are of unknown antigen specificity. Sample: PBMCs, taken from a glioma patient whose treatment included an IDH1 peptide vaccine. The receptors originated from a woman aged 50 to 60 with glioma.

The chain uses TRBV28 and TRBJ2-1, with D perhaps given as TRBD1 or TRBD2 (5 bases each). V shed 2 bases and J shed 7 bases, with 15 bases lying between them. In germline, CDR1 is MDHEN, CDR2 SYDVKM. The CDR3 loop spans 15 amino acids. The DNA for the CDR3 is TGTGCCAGCAGTTTACGGGGACCACTATCGAATGAGCAGTTCTTC. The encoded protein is CASSLRGPLSNEQFF.

The chain's CDR3 is CASSRDYRATYEQYF. Written as DNA, the CDR3 is TGTGCCAGCAGCCGAGATTACAGGGCGACCTACGAGCAGTACTTC. J is TRBJ2-7 and V is TRBV6-1; a possible D gene is TRBD1 (6 bases). Per the germline V gene, CDR1 is MNHNS and CDR2 is SASEGT. CDR3 length equals 15 residues. Trimming took off 6 bases at V and 2 bases at J, with 17 bases between the two ends.

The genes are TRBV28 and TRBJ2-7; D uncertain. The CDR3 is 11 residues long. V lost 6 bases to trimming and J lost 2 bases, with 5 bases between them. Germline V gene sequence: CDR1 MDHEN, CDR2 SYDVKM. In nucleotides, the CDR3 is TGTGCCAGCAGCCCAGCCTACGAGCAGTACTTC. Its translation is CASSPAYEQYF.

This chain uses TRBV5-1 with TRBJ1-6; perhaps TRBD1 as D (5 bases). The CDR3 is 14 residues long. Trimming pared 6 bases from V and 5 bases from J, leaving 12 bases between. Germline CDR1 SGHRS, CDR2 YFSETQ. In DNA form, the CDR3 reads TGCGCCAGCAAAATCGACAGAAATAATTCACCCCTCCACTTT. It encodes CASKIDRNNSPLHF.

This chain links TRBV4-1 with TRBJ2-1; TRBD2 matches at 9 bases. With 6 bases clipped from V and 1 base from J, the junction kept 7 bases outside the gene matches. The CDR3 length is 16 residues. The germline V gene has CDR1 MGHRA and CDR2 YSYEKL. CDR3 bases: TGCGCCAGCAGTCTTAGCGGGAGCACGTCCTACAATGAGCAGTTCTTC. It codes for CASSLSGSTSYNEQFF.

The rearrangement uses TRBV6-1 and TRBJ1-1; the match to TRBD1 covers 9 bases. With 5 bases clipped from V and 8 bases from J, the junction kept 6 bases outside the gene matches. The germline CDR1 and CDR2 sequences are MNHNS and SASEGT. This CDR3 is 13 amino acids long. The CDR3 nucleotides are TGTGCCAGCAGTCGGACAGGGGTAAGGGAAGCTTTCTTT. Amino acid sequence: CASSRTGVREAFF.

The CDR3 loop reads CASSWTTPYEQYF. In DNA form, the CDR3 reads TGTGCCAGCAGCTGGACCACCCCCTACGAGCAGTACTTC. The chain has TRBV5-8 and TRBJ2-7; D is undetermined. V was clipped by 3 bases and J by 2 bases, with 9 bases between them. Germline V gene data show CDR1 as SGHTS and CDR2 as YDEGEE. There are 13 residues in the CDR3. The full variable domain, in which reference TRBV5-8 and TRBJ2-7 provide the parts outside the CDR3, is EAGVTQSPTHLIKTRGQQATLRCSPISGHTSVYWYQQALGLGLQFLLWYDEGEERNRGNFPPRFSGRQFPNYSSELNVNALELEDSALYLCASSWTTPYEQYFGPGTRLTVT.

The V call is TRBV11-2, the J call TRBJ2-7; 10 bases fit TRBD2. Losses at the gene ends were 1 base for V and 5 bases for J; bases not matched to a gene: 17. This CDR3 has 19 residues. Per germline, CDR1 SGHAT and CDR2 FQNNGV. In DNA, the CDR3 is TGTGCCAGCAGCTTAGCTCTAGCGGGAGAAATCACCGTACGCCACGAGCAGTACTTC. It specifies CASSLALAGEITVRHEQYF.

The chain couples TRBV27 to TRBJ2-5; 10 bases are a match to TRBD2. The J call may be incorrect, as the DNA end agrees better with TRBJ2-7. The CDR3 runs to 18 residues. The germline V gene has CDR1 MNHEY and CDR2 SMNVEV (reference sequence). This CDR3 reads CASSPLVLSGRPSYEQYF. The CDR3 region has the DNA TGTGCCAGCAGTCCCCTAGTACTTAGCGGGAGGCCCTCCTACGAGCAGTACTTC.

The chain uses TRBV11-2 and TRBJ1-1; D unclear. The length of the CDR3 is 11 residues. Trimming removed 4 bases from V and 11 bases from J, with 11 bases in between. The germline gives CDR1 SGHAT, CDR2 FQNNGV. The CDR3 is CASSYGVRAFF. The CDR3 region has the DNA TGTGCCAGCAGCTATGGGGTGCGGGCTTTCTTT.

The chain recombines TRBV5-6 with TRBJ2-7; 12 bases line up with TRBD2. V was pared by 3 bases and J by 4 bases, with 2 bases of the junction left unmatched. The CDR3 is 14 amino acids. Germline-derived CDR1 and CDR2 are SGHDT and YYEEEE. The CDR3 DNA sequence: TGTGCCAGCAGCTCCGGACTAGCGGGATACGAGCAGTACTTC. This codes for CASSSGLAGYEQYF.

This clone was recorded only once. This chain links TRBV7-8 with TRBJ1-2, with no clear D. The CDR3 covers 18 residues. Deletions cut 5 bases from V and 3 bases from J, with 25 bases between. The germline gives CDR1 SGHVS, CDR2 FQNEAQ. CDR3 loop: CASSPYRIVTADHYGYTF. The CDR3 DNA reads TGTGCCAGCAGCCCATACCGAATTGTTACAGCGGACCACTATGGCTACACCTTC.

CDR3 sequence (DNA): TGCGCCAGCAGCTTGGTGGGCATAAGCCGCTCCTATAATTCACCCCTCCACTTT. This codes for CASSLVGISRSYNSPLHF. The rearrangement joins TRBV5-1 to TRBJ1-6; D ambiguous. The CDR3 sequence is 18 residues long. Trimming stripped 0 bases from V and 0 bases from J, with 13 bases between. Germline CDR1 is SGHRS and CDR2 is YFSETQ.

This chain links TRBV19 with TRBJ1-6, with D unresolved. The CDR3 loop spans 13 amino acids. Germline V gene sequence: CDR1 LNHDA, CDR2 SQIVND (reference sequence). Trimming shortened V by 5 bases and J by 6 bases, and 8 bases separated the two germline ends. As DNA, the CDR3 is TGTGCCAGTAGTCTTTCGTTTAATTCACCCCTCCACTTT. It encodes CASSLSFNSPLHF.

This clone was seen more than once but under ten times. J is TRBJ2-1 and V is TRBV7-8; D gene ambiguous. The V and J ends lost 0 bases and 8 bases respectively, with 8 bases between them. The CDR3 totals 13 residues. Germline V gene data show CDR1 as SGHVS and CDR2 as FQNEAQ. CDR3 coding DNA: TGTGCCAGCAGCTTAGCTAGCTATGATGAGCAGTTCTTC. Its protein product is CASSLASYDEQFF.

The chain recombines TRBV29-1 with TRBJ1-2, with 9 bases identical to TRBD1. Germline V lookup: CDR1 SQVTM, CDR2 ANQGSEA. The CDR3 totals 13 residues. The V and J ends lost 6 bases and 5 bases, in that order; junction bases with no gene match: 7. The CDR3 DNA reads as TGCAGCGTGTCGACAGGGGGAGATTATGGCTACACCTTC. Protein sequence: CSVSTGGDYGYTF.

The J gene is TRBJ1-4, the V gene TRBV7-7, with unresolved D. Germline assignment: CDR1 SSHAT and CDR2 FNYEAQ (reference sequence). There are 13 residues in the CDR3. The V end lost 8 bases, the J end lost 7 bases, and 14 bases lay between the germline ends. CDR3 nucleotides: TGTGCCAGCGGTACGAGACGTAGTGAAAAACTGTTTTTT. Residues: CASGTRRSEKLFF.

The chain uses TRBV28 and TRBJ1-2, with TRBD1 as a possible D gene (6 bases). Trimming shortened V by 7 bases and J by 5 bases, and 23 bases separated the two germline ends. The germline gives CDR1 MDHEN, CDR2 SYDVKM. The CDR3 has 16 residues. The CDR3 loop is CASTRGEQGIIYGYTF. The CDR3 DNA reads TGTGCCAGCACCCGAGGAGAACAGGGAATAATATATGGCTACACCTTC.

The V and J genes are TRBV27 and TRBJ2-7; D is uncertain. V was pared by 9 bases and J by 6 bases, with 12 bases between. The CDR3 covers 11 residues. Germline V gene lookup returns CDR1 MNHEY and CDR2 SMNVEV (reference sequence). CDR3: CASKAFGEQYF. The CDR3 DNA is TGTGCCAGTAAAGCTTTTGGCGAGCAGTACTTC.

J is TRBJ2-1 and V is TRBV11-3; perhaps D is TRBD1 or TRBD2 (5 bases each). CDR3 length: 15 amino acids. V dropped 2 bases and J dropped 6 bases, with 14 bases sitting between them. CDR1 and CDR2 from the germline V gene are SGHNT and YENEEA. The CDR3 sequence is CASSLMARERNEQFF. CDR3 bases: TGTGCCAGCAGCTTAATGGCCAGGGAGCGCAATGAGCAGTTCTTC. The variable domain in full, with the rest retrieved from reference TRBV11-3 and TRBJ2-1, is EAGVVQSPRYKIIEKKQPVAFWCNPISGHNTLYWYLQNLGQGPELLIRYENEEAVDDSQLPKDRFSAERLKGVDSTLKIQPAELGDSAVYLCASSLMARERNEQFFGPGTRLTVL.